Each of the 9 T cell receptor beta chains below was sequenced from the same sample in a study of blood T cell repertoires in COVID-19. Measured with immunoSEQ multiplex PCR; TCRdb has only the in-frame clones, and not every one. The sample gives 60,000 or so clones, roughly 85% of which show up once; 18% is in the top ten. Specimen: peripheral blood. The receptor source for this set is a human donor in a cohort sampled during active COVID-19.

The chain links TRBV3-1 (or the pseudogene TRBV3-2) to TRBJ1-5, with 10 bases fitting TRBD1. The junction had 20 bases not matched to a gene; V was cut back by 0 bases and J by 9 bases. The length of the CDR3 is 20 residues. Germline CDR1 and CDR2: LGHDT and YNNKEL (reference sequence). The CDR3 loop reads CASSQEPLTGGFLQRLPQHF. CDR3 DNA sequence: TGTGCCAGCAGCCAAGAACCTCTGACAGGGGGCTTCTTACAGAGGTTGCCCCAGCATTTT.

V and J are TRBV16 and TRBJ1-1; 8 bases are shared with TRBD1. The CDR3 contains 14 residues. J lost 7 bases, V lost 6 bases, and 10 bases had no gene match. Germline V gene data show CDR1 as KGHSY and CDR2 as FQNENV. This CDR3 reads CASRAGQGYGEAFF. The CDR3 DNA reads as TGTGCCAGCAGAGCCGGACAGGGTTATGGTGAAGCTTTCTTT.

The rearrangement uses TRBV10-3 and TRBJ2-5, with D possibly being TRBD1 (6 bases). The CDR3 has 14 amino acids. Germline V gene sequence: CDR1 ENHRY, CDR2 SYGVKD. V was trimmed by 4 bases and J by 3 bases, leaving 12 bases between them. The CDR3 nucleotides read TGTGCCATCAGTGCAGGACAGAGAGAAGAGACCCAGTACTTC. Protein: CAISAGQREETQYF.

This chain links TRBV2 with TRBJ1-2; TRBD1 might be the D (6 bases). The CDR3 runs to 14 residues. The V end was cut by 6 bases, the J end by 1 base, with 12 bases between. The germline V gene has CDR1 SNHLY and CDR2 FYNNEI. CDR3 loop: CASRPGQNNYGYTF. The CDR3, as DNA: TGTGCCAGCAGGCCGGGACAAAATAACTATGGCTACACCTTC.

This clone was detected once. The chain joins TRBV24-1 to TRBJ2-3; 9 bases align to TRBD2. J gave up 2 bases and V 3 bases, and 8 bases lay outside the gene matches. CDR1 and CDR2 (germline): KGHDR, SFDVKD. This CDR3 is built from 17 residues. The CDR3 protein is CATSDPISGGITDTQYF. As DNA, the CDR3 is TGTGCCACCAGTGATCCCATTAGCGGGGGCATCACAGATACGCAGTATTTT.

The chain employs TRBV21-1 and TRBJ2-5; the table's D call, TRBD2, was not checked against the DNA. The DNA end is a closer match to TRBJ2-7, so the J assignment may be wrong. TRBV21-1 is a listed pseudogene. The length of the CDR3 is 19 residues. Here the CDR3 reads CASSKEGVIRRAASYEQYF. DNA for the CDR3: TGTGCCAGCAGCAAAGAGGGTGTGATACGGCGGGCTGCCTCCTACGAGCAGTACTTC.

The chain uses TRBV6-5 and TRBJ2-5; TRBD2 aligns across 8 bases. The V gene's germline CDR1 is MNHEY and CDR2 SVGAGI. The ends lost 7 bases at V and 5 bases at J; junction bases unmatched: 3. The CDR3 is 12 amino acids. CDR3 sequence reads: CASTRLAETQYF. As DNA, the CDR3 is TGTGCCAGCACCCGACTAGCGGAGACCCAGTACTTC.

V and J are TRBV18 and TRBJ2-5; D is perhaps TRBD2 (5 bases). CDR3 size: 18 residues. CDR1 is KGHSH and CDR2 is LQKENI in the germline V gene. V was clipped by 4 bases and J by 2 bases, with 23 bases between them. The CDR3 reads CASSLRHLRGSQQETQYF. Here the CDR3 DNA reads TGTGCCAGCTCACTACGACACTTGAGAGGGTCACAACAAGAGACCCAGTACTTC. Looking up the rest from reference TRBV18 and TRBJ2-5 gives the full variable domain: NAGVMQNPRHLVRRRGQEARLRCSPMKGHSHVYWYRQLPEEGLKFMVYLQKENIIDESGMPKERFSAEFPKEGPSILRIQQVVRGDSAAYFCASSLRHLRGSQQETQYFGPGTRLLVL.

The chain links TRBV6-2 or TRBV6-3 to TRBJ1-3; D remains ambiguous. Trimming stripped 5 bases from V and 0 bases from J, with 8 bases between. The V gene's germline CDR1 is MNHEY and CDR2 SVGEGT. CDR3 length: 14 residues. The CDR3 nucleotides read TGTGCCAGCAGTAACGGAGGCTCTGGAAACACCATATATTTT. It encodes CASSNGGSGNTIYF.